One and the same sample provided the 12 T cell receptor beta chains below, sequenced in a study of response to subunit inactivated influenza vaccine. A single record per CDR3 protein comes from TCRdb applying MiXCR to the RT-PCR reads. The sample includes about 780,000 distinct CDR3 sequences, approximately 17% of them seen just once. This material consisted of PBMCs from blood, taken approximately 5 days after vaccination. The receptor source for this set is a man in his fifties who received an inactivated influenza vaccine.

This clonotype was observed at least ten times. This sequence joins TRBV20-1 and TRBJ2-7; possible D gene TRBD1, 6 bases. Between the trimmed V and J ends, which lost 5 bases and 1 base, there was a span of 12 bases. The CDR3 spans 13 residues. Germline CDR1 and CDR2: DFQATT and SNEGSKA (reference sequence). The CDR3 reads CSAAKTGSYEQYF. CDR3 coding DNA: TGCAGTGCTGCAAAGACAGGTTCCTACGAGCAGTACTTC.

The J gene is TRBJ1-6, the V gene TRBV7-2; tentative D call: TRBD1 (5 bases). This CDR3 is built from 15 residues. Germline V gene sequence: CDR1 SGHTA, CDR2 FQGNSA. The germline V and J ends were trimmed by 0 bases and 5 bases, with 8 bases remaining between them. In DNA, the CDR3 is TGTGCCAGCAGCTTAGCCCGGGGGAATAATTCACCCCTCCACTTT. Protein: CASSLARGNNSPLHF.

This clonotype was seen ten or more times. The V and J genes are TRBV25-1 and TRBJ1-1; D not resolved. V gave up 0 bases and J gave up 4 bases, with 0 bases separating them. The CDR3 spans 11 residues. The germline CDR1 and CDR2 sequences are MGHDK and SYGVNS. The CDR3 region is CASSEYTEAFF. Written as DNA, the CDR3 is TGTGCCAGCAGTGAATACACTGAAGCTTTCTTT. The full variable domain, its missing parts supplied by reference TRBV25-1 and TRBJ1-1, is EADIYQTPRYLVIGTGKKITLECSQTMGHDKMYWYQQDPGMELHLIHYSYGVNSTEKGDLSSESTVSRIRTEHFPLTLESARPSHTSQYLCASSEYTEAFFGQGTRLTVV.

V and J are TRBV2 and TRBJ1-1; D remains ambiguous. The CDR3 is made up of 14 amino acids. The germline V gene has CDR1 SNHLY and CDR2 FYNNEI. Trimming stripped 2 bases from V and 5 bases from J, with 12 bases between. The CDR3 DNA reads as TGTGCCAGCAGTGAATCCCCACGGATTACTGAAGCTTTCTTT. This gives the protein CASSESPRITEAFF.

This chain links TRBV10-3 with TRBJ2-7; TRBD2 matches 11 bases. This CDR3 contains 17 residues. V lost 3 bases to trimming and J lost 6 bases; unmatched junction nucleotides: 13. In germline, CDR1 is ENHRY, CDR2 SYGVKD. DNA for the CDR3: TGTGCCATCAGTGATGTTGGTAGCGGGAGGGCGGGGCCCGAGCAGTACTTC. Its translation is CAISDVGSGRAGPEQYF.

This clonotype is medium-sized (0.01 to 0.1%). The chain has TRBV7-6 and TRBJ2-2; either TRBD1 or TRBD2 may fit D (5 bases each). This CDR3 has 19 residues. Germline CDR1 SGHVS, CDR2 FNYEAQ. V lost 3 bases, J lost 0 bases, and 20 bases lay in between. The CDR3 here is CASSFKGPFATPNTGELFF. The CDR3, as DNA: TGTGCCAGCAGCTTCAAGGGACCCTTCGCGACTCCGAACACCGGGGAGCTGTTTTTT.

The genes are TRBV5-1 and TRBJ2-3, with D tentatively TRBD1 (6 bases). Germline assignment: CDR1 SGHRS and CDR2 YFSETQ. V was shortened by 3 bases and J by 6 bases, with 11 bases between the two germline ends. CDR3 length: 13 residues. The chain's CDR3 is CASSWVQGDTQYF. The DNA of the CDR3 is TGCGCCAGCAGCTGGGTTCAGGGGGATACGCAGTATTTT.

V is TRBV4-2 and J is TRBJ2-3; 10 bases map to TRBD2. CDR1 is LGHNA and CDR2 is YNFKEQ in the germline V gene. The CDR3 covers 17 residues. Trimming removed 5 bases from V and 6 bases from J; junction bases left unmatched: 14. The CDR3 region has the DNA TGTGCCAGCAGCGGAATCCCAGCGGGGGGGCTTTCGGATACGCAGTATTTT. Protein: CASSGIPAGGLSDTQYF.

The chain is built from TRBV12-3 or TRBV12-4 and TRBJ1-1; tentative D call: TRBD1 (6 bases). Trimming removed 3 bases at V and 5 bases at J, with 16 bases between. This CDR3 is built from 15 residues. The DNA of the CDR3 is TGTGCCAGCAGTTTTTTGGTCAGGGGAGGGACTGAAGCTTTCTTT. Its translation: CASSFLVRGGTEAFF.

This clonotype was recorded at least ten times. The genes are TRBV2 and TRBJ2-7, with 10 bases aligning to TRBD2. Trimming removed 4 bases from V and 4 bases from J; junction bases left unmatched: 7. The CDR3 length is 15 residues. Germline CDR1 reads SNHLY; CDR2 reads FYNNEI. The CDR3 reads CASSASGRASYEQYF. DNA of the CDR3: TGTGCCAGCAGTGCAAGCGGGAGGGCCTCGTACGAGCAGTACTTC. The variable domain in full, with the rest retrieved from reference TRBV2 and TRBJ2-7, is EPEVTQTPSHQVTQMGQEVILRCVPISNHLYFYWYRQILGQKVEFLVSFYNNEISEKSEIFDDQFSVERPDGSNFTLKIRSTKLEDSAMYFCASSASGRASYEQYFGPGTRLTVT.

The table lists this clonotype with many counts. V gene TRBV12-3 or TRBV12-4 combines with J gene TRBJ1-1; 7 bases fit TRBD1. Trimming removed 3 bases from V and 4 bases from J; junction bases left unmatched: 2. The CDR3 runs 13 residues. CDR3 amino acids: CASSLNRGTEAFF. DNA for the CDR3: TGTGCCAGCAGTTTGAACAGGGGCACTGAAGCTTTCTTT.

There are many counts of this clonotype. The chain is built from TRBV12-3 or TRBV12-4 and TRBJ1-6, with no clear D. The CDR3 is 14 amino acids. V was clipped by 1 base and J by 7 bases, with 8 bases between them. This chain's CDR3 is CASSLGSDNSPLHF. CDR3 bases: TGTGCCAGCAGTTTAGGCAGTGACAATTCACCCCTCCACTTT.